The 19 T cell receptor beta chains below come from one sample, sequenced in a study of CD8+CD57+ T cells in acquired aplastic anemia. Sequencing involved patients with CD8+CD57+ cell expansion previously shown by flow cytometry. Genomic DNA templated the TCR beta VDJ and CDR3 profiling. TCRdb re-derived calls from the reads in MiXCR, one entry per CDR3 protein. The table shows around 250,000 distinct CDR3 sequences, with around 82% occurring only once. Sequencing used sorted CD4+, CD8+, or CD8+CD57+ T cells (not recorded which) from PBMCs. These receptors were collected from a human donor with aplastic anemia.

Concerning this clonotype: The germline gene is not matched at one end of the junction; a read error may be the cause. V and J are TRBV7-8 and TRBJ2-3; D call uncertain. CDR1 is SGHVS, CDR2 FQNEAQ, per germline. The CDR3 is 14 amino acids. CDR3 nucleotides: TGTGCCAGCAGCTTTCATCCAGACCCCGCAACCCATTCTTTT. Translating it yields CASSFHPDPATHSF.

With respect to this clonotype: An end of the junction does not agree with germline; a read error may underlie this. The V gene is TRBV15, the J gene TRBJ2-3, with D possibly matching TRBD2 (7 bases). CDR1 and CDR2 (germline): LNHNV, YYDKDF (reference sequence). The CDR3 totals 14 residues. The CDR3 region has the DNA TGTGCCGCCAGCGGGGACGGGGGCAAAGAGACCCAGTATTTT. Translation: CAASGDGGKETQYF.

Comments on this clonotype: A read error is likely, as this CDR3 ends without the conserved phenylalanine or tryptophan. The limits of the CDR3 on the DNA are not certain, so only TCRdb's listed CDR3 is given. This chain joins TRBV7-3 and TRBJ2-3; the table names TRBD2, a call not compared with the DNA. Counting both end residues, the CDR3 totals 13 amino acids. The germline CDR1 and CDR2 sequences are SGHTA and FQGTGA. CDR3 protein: CASSLVGGGSDTQ.

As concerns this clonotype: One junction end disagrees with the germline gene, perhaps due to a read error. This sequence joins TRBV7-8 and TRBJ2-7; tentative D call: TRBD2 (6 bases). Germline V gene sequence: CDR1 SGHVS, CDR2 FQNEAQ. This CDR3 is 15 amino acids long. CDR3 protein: CASSLAGGPDYQHYF. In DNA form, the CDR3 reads TGTGCCAGCAGCTTAGCGGGAGGTCCCGATTACCAGCATTACTTC.

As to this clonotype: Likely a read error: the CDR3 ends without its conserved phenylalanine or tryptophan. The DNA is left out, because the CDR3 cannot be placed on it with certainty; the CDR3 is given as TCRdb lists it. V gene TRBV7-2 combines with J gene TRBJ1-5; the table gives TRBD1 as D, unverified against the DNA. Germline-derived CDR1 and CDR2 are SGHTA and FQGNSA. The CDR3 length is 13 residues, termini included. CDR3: CASSFTPDGPPLS.

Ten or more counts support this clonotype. CDR3 bases: TGTGCCACCAGTGAAAACGACAGGGTTGGACCAGATACGCAGTATTTT. It specifies CATSENDRVGPDTQYF. V and J are TRBV24-1 and TRBJ2-3, with TRBD1 matching 7 bases. The V gene end was trimmed by 4 bases and the J gene end by 4 bases; junction bases not matched to a gene: 10. The length of the CDR3 is 16 residues. Germline CDR1 reads KGHDR; CDR2 reads SFDVKD.

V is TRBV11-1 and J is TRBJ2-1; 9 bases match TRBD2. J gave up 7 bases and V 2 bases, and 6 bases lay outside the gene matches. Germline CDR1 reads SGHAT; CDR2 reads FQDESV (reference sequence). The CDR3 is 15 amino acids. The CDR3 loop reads CASSLRGGAENEQFF. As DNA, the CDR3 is TGTGCCAGCAGCTTACGCGGGGGGGCCGAGAATGAGCAGTTCTTC.

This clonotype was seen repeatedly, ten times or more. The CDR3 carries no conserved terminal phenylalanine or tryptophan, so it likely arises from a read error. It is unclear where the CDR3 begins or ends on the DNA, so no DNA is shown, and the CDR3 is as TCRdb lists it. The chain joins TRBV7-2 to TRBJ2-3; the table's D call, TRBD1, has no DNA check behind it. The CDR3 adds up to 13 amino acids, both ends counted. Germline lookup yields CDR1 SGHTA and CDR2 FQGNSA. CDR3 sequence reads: CASSLGAGVTDTQ.

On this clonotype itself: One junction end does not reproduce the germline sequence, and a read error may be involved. The CDR3 DNA follows: TGTGCCAGCAGCTTGGAGGGTAATAATTCGCCCCACCACTTT. Translated, it gives CASSLEGNNSPHHF. The chain couples TRBV7-9 to TRBJ1-6, with no clear D. Germline V lookup: CDR1 SEHNR, CDR2 FQNEAQ (reference sequence). The CDR3 is made up of 14 amino acids.

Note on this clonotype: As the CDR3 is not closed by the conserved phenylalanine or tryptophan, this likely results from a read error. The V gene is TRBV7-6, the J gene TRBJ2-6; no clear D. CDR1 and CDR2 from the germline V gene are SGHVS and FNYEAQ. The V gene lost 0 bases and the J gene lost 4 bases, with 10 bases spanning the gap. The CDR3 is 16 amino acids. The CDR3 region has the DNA TGTGCCAGCAGCTTAGCCTCCATCGGGGGGGCCAACGTCCTGACTGAC. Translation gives CASSLASIGGANVLTD.

The CDR3 region has the DNA TGTGCCATCAGTCCGTCTCCAGGGGATCAAATTAATGAAAAACTGTTTTTT. It yields the protein CAISPSPGDQINEKLFF. This chain connects TRBV10-3 to TRBJ2-2; TRBD1 is a possible D gene (6 bases). The J call may be in error: the DNA end matches TRBJ1-4 better. CDR1 and CDR2 (germline): ENHRY, SYGVKD. This CDR3 spans 17 amino acids.

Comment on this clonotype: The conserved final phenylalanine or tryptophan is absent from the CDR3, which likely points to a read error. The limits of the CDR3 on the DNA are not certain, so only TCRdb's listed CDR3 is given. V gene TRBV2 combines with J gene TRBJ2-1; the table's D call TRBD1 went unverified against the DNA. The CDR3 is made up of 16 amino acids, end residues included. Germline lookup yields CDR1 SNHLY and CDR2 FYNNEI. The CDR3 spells CASGDGGTDTQYVRSG.

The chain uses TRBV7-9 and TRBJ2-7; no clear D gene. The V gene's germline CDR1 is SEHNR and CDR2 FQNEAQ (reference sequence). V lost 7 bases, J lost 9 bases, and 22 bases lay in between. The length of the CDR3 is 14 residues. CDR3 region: CASNPHRSSYRQYF. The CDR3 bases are TGTGCCAGCAACCCGCACAGAAGCTCCTACAGGCAGTACTTC.

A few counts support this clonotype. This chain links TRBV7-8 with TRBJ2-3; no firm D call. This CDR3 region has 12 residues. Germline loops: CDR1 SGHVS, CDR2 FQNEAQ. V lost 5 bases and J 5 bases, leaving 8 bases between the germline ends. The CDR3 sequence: CASSIGLDTQYF. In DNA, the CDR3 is TGTGCCAGCAGCATCGGCCTAGATACGCAGTATTTT.

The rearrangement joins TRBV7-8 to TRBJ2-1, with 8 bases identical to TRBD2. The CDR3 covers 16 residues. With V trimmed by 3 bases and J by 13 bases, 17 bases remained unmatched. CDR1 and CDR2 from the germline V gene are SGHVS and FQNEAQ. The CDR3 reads CASSFAGGRDTHYQFF. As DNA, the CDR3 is TGTGCCAGCAGCTTTGCGGGAGGCCGCGATACGCATTATCAGTTCTTC. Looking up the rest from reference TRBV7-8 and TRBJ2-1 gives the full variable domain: GAGVSQSPRYKVAKRGQDVALRCDPISGHVSLFWYQQALGQGPEFLTYFQNEAQLDKSGLPSDRFFAERPEGSVSTLKIQRTQQEDSAVYLCASSFAGGRDTHYQFFGPGTRLTVL.

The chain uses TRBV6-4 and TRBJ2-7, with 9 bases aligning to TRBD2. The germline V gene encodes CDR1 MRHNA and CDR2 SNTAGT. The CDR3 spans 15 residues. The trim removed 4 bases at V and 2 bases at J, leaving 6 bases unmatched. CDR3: CASSVDPSGTYEQYF. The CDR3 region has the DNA TGTGCCAGCAGTGTCGATCCTAGCGGGACCTACGAGCAGTACTTC.

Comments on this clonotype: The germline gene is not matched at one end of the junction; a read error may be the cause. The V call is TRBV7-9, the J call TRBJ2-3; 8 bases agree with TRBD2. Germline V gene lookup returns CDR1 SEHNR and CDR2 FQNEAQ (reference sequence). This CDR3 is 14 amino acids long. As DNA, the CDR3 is TGTGCCAGCAGCTTCGTAGCGGGAACGACCTACGAGCAGTTT. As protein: CASSFVAGTTYEQF.

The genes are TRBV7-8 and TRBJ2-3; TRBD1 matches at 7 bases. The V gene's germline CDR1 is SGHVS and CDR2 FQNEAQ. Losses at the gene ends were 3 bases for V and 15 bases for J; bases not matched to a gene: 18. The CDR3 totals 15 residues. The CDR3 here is CASSFHPDGTDTYYF. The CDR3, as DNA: TGTGCCAGCAGCTTTCATCCAGACGGGACAGATACGTACTATTTT.

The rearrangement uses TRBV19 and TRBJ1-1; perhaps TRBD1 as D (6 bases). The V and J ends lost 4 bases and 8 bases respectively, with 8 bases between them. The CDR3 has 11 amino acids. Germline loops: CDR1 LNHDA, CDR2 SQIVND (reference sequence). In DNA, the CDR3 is TGTGCCAGTAGTACCCAGGGGGAAGCTTTCTTT. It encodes CASSTQGEAFF.